The entry below gives a single TCR beta chain sequence along with its context. This sample was taken from a study of blood T cell repertoires in COVID-19. Across the whole study: Samples taken during acute and convalescent COVID-19 were collected in the United States, Italy and Spain.

Original processing methods: Scientists estimated how many nucleated cells there were by amplifying reference gene primers. The protocol was immunoSEQ multiplex PCR, while the TCRdb copy is restricted to in-frame clones and leaves out a portion. V, J and clone size derive from that table, while D and trimming were established from the DNA sequence. The sample lists some 170,000 clones, more than 80% occurring once. Unmatched junction bases numbered 3, after V lost 0 bases and J lost 4 bases. Germline V gene sequence: CDR1 MNHEY, CDR2 SVGEGT. The CDR3 covers 15 residues. Specimen: peripheral blood. The TCR was taken from an older woman with COVID-19, enrolled during active disease. The rearrangement links TRBV6-2 or TRBV6-3 to TRBJ2-1, with 7 bases lining up with TRBD2. The CDR3 region has the DNA TGTGCCAGCAGTTACTCGCGGGGGATTTACAATGAGCAGTTCTTC. Protein product: CASSYSRGIYNEQFF.